The present T cell receptor (beta chain) was sequenced within a study of shared clonotypes between healthy human individuals (dated by TCRdb to the early 2020s). General notes on the study: The cohort included three men and a couple of women between 18 and 49 years of age. Per donor, three plates each were used for CD4 naive and CD4 memory, two for CD8 naive, and one for CD8 memory. The study deeply sequenced blood TCR repertoires of about 5 healthy adults to estimate repertoire size and the extent of clonotype sharing between individuals. Different laboratories and diverse techniques were used to prepare libraries and sequence TCR repertoires, to increase sequencing depth and limit assay-specific biases. Leukapheresis yielded between about 0.85 and 10 billion PBMCs per donor. Beyond this particular receptor, the publication reports: Sharing across several donors was observed for 4.5% to 6.5% of naive CD4, over 3% of naive CD8, 2% to 2.5% of memory CD4, and around 0.44% of memory CD8 clonotypes. Compared with non-shared clonotypes, the clonotypes found in all four sorted-subset donors had higher generation probabilities. Only blood was sampled, and tissue TCR repertoires likely differ from those in blood. Pairwise subsampling led to the expectation that sequencing depth would affect the degree of clonotype sharing among donors. Incomplete sequencing was indicated by rarefaction of sorted-subset datasets, despite the large sequencing depth. Estimated clonotype richness was generally larger for naive than for memory subsets. Because the study included a small number of donors, the genetic and exposure-history diversity represented was limited.

The germline V gene sets CDR1 to SGHRS and CDR2 to YFSETQ. The CDR3 has 16 amino acids, counting the end cysteine and phenylalanine. Of the read, only the CDR3 DNA is kept; its 48 bases are in frame from base 1. Trimming removed 1 base from V and 2 bases from J; the gene matches leave 8 bases unexplained. Concerning this clone: The antigen it binds to is not known. There are no base qualities to consult, and no much larger clone falls within one base.

Using the deep immunoSEQ assay, multiplex PCR amplified TCR CDR3 regions from genomic DNA. For each cell subset, the extracted genomic DNA was distributed evenly across all wells of several immunoSEQ 96-well plates, and each plate served as one replicate. For sorted subsets, each replicate PCR was loaded with approximately 0.2 ug genomic DNA, equivalent to approximately 27,000 T cell genomes. Purified libraries were quantified with a Qubit 3.0 fluorometer, sized on a Bioanalyzer 2100, and re-quantified with the KAPA Library Quantification kit. Every immunoSEQ 96-well plate was sequenced on a separate single-read 150-cycle Illumina NextSeq 550 flow cell. Concerning the study's data processing: The immunoSEQ output contained only junctional sequences without quality scores, so filtering could not match that applied to full-length reads. To assign V/J genes and CDR3, sequences were annotated against IMGT germline references using PyIR, a Python wrapper for IgBLAST v1.9. Reads were filtered out if the reads had weak V/J assignments (E-value above 1e-6), no CDR3, stop codons, out-of-frame junctions, or ambiguous translated residues. V3J clonotypes were defined as sequences sharing the same inferred V gene, J gene, and CDR3 amino acid sequence. Percentage overlap between repertoires was calculated by dividing the number of shared unique clonotypes by the size of the smaller repertoire. Repertoire richness was assessed with RTK rarefaction, the Chao1 estimator, and Recon v2.1 estimates of unobserved clonotypes. For all TCRbeta clonotypes obtained by the gDNA method from several donors, generation probabilities were computed with OLGA. TCRdb stores this immuneACCESS table with in-frame sequences only. Part of the clones is absent; in the studies checked, under half of the shortfall reflects unresolved V genes, and no reason is known for the rest. V, J and clone size are taken as reported in that table, and D and trimming were inferred from the DNA itself. Present in this sample are just over 2,000,000 clones, about 95% of which were seen just once. The ten largest clones take up approximately 1.2% of the sample.

For the CD8 naive samples, CD45RO-negative cells were positively selected for CCR7, yielding a CD45RA+CCR7+ population from which TemRA cells were excluded. Donors were healthy HIV-negative adults with no recently reported acute infections or vaccinations. Every donor was a Caucasian adult residing in Nashville, Tennessee, USA. After blood collection by leukapheresis, PBMCs were isolated using Ficoll-Histopaque density gradient centrifugation and then cryopreserved in the vapor phase of liquid nitrogen. Analytical flow cytometry was used to check the purity and quantity of each magnetically sorted T cell population. Each sorted fraction had its genomic DNA isolated and then quantified by UV absorbance on a Nanodrop 2000c.

This clonotype was obtained from a man younger than 35 in good health. Sequencing was done on a sample of naive CD8+ T cells sorted from blood. According to the study, the label for this sample's cell subset or site signals: CD45RA+CCR7+. The sequence joins TRBV5-1 to TRBJ2-7, with 8 bases in between that match TRBD1. CDR3 protein: CASSLTRQGPPYEQYF. Here is the DNA: TGCGCCAGCAGCTTGACCCGACAGGGGCCTCCCTACGAGCAGTACTTC. Where the CDR3 stops, the reference TRBV5-1 and TRBJ2-7 genes take over; the full variable domain is KAGVTQTPRYLIKTRGQQVTLSCSPISGHRSVSWYQQTPGQGLQFLFEYFSETQRNKGNFPGRFSGRQFSNSRSEMNVSTLELGDSALYLCASSLTRQGPPYEQYFGPGTRLTVT.